The 7 T cell receptor beta chains in this list originate from one sample, sequenced in a study of CD8+CD57+ T cells in acquired aplastic anemia. The TCR beta profiling, which covered VDJ combination and CDR3 sequence, was carried out using genomic DNA as the template. Via MiXCR, TCRdb re-called the reads, giving one row per CDR3 protein. Among around 200,000 distinct CDR3 sequences listed, nearly 50% were seen once. Those patients picked for sequencing had displayed CD8+CD57+ cell expansion on flow cytometry. Sequenced input: sorted CD4+, CD8+, or CD8+CD57+ T cells (not recorded which) from PBMCs. These receptors were obtained from a human donor with aplastic anemia.

This clonotype showed up many times. It may be a read error: a sequence one base away is much more abundant. The chain has TRBV7-8 and TRBJ1-1, with D uncertain. The CDR3 is made up of 11 amino acids. Germline loops: CDR1 SGHVS, CDR2 FQNEAQ. This chain's CDR3 is CASSLMAEALF. CDR3 coding DNA: TGTGCCAGCAGCCTCATGGCTGAAGCTCTCTTT.

This clonotype came up once. The V gene is TRBV29-1, the J gene TRBJ1-2, with 7 positions matching TRBD1. In germline, CDR1 is SQVTM, CDR2 ANQGSEA. The J segment lost 7 bases and the V segment lost 3 bases, leaving 11 bases of the junction unmatched. CDR3 length: 14 residues. CDR3 sequence reads: CSVDQGGGGGGYTF. The CDR3 region has the DNA TGCAGCGTTGACCAGGGTGGAGGGGGCGGTGGCTACACCTTC. The full variable domain, with the rest looked up from reference TRBV29-1 and TRBJ1-2, is SAVISQKPSRDICQRGTSLTIQCQVDSQVTMMFWYRQQPGQSLTLIATANQGSEATYESGFVIDKFPISRPNLTFSTLTVSNMSPEDSSIYLCSVDQGGGGGGYTFGSGTRLTVV.

The chain joins TRBV15 to TRBJ2-5; unclear D gene. Trimming removed 0 bases at V and 1 base at J, with 6 bases between. The CDR3 contains 14 residues. CDR1 LNHNV and CDR2 YYDKDF come from the germline V gene (reference sequence). DNA for the CDR3: TGTGCCACCAGCAGAGATAACAGCCAAGAGACCCAGTACTTC. Its translation is CATSRDNSQETQYF.

This chain links TRBV19 with TRBJ2-2; 11 nucleotides match TRBD1. The V gene end was trimmed by 9 bases and the J gene end by 1 base; junction bases not matched to a gene: 13. Per germline, CDR1 LNHDA and CDR2 SQIVND (reference sequence). The CDR3 is made up of 18 amino acids. The CDR3 sequence is CASSSLGQGGKNTGELFF. DNA for the CDR3: TGTGCCAGCTCATCGTTGGGACAGGGGGGAAAGAACACCGGGGAGCTGTTTTTT.

The rearrangement links TRBV11-2 to TRBJ1-6; possibly TRBD1 for D (6 bases). Germline CDR1 SGHAT, CDR2 FQNNGV. The CDR3 covers 16 residues. The V end lost 2 bases, the J end lost 8 bases, and 16 bases lay between the germline ends. The CDR3 DNA follows: TGTGCCAGCAGCTTACAGCTAGGGGGAGGCCATTCACCCCTCCACTTT. This translates into CASSLQLGGGHSPLHF.

This clonotype was observed many times. This chain uses TRBV11-2 with TRBJ2-5; TRBD2 aligns across 14 bases. J lost 3 bases, V lost 5 bases, and 14 bases had no gene match. Per the germline V gene, CDR1 is SGHAT and CDR2 is FQNNGV. The length of the CDR3 is 19 residues. Here the CDR3 DNA reads TGTGCCAGCAGCCCCGGGACTAGCGGGGGAGCGAGAAGCAAAGAGACCCAGTACTTC. It yields the protein CASSPGTSGGARSKETQYF.

This chain connects TRBV24-1 to TRBJ2-3, with unresolved D. V dropped 7 bases and J dropped 6 bases, with 10 bases sitting between them. CDR3 length equals 12 residues. Germline V gene lookup returns CDR1 KGHDR and CDR2 SFDVKD. This CDR3 is CATRGQWDTQYF. DNA of the CDR3: TGTGCCACCAGGGGCCAATGGGATACGCAGTATTTT.